This paragraph reports one T cell receptor (beta chain). Antigen unknown. The data derive from a study of OX40 agonist ivuxolimab in advanced cancers. Turning to the study itself: Partial responses occurred in three patients (one hepatocellular carcinoma, two cutaneous melanoma). The study's findings and limits: Researchers report that CD8+ T cells had, on average, more expanded clones than CD4+.

Baseline was the first blood sampling point, followed by cycle 4 day 1 and cycle 7 day 1. Profiling relied on immunoSEQ multiplex PCR, and the TCRdb table lists in-frame clones only, not all of them. The profile shows under 90,000 clones, about 80% of them singletons. Sample: CD4+ or CD8+ T cells sorted from blood, taken in a trial of the OX40 agonist ivuxolimab. This TCR was sampled from an adult with an advanced solid tumor such as melanoma, head and neck, liver or kidney cancer.

The CDR3 protein is CASSRQGTTHNEQFF. The CDR3 region has the DNA TGTGCCAGCAGTAGACAGGGGACCACCCACAATGAGCAGTTCTTC. This chain connects TRBV6-1 to TRBJ2-1, with TRBD1 identical over 8 bases. V lost 5 bases to trimming and J lost 5 bases; unmatched junction nucleotides: 8. The CDR3 runs to 15 residues. Looked up from germline, CDR1 is MNHNS and CDR2 is SASEGT.